The T cell receptor (beta chain) described here comes from a study of CD8 T cells in Susac syndrome. Turning to the study itself: Of the sequenced Susac syndrome patients, roughly six had active disease and fewer than ten were in remission.

Reverse transcription of roughly 0.5 to 1 ug RNA used random hexamers. Amplification of TCR beta CDR3 by immunoSEQ multiplex PCR spanned 54 Vbeta and 13 Jbeta. TCRdb analysed the immunoSEQ multiplex PCR reads with MiXCR anew, one entry per CDR3 protein. The table shows 92,000 or so distinct CDR3 sequences, with 90% to 97% occurring only once. Study-wide points: The study found that Susac CD8+ clonal expansion peaked in TEMRA cells and active patients.

The CDR3 runs 11 residues. CDR1 and CDR2 (germline): DFQATT, SNEGSKA (reference sequence). V gave up 1 base and J gave up 3 bases, with 3 bases separating them. Notes on this clonotype: The antigen is not known.

The diagnostic criteria were recently defined, and patients with Susac syndrome met them for definite or probable disease. The material sequenced was CD8+ T cells from PBMCs. The sequence was collected from a human donor with Susac syndrome. This rearrangement joins TRBV20-1 to TRBJ1-1; D is undetermined. CDR3 DNA: TGCAGTGCTAGAGGTGACACTGAAGCTTTCTTT. Encoded protein: CSARGDTEAFF.